These 26 T cell receptor beta chains were all obtained from the same sample, sequenced in a study of blood T cell repertoires in COVID-19. The repertoire was sequenced with immunoSEQ multiplex PCR; TCRdb's copy has only in-frame clones and lacks some. The sample carries about 360,000 clones, approximately 86% recorded once. The specimen was peripheral blood. These receptors originate from a woman aged 60-75 years with COVID-19, enrolled during active disease.

This chain connects TRBV4-1 to TRBJ2-7; D is perhaps TRBD2 (7 bases). This CDR3 is built from 14 residues. The V gene lost 0 bases and the J gene lost 12 bases, with 18 bases spanning the gap. Germline V lookup: CDR1 MGHRA, CDR2 YSYEKL. CDR3: CASSQEATGRVGYF. The CDR3 nucleotides are TGCGCCAGCAGCCAAGAAGCTACAGGGAGGGTTGGGTACTTC.

The chain couples TRBV19 to TRBJ1-1; D not resolved. The germline V and J ends were trimmed by 4 bases and 5 bases, with 2 bases remaining between them. CDR1 is LNHDA and CDR2 is SQIVND in the germline V gene (reference sequence). The CDR3 is made up of 10 amino acids. This CDR3 reads CASSTTEAFF. CDR3 nucleotide sequence: TGTGCCAGTAGTACGACTGAAGCTTTCTTT.

The chain uses TRBV7-5 and TRBJ1-2; the listed D gene, TRBD1, was not tested against the DNA. TRBV7-5 is an annotated pseudogene. CDR3 length equals 12 residues. The CDR3 nucleotides read TGTGCCACCCGGGCAGGGCCACACGGCTACACCTTC. Translated, it gives CATRAGPHGYTF.

J is TRBJ1-5 and V is TRBV12-2; the table assigns TRBD1, which was not confirmed against the DNA. TRBV12-2 is a pseudogene. The CDR3 length is 18 residues. The CDR3, as DNA: TGTGCAAGTCGCCCACGACAGGGACTGACATATAGCAATCAGCCCCAGCATTTT. The encoded protein is CASRPRQGLTYSNQPQHF.

J is TRBJ2-1 and V is TRBV28; the D is unclear. The CDR3 consists of 12 residues. V was trimmed by 9 bases and J by 7 bases, leaving 13 bases between them. CDR1 and CDR2 from the germline V gene are MDHEN and SYDVKM. The CDR3 region has the DNA TGTGCCAGTTTTCAAACTCGGAATGAGCAGTTCTTC. Its translation is CASFQTRNEQFF. The full variable domain, rest sourced from reference TRBV28 and TRBJ2-1, is DVKVTQSSRYLVKRTGEKVFLECVQDMDHENMFWYRQDPGLGLRLIYFSYDVKMKEKGDIPEGYSVSREKKERFSLILESASTNQTSMYLCASFQTRNEQFFGPGTRLTVL.

This clone was recorded a few times. This CDR3 is also generated by other DNA sequences in the sample. This CDR3 is CASSLQGYGYTF. DNA for the CDR3: TGTGCCAGCAGCTTACAGGGCTATGGCTACACCTTC. The V and J genes are TRBV7-2 and TRBJ1-2, with D possibly TRBD1 on 5 matching bases. Germline V gives CDR1 SGHTA, CDR2 FQGNSA. V was shortened by 2 bases and J by 4 bases, with 5 bases between the two germline ends. The CDR3 has 12 amino acids. Complete variable domain (other parts from reference TRBV7-2 and TRBJ1-2): GAGVSQSPSNKVTEKGKDVELRCDPISGHTALYWYRQSLGQGLEFLIYFQGNSAPDKSGLPSDRFSAERTGGSVSTLTIQRTQQEDSAVYLCASSLQGYGYTFGSGTRLTVV.

This chain's CDR3 is CASSKMVTFEAFF. The DNA of the CDR3 is TGTGCCAGCAGCAAAATGGTTACATTTGAAGCTTTCTTT. The genes are TRBV21-1 and TRBJ1-1; the table calls TRBD1, which could not be checked here. TRBV21-1 is marked as a pseudogene. The CDR3 runs to 13 residues.

The chain couples TRBV19 to TRBJ1-5, with a tentative D call TRBD1 (6 bases). The CDR3 runs to 14 residues. From germline, CDR1 is LNHDA and CDR2 SQIVND (reference sequence). V was cut by 7 bases and J by 0 bases, with 10 bases left in between. The CDR3 DNA sequence: TGTGCCAGTACACAGGGAAGTAGCAATCAGCCCCAGCATTTT. Protein product: CASTQGSSNQPQHF.

This sequence joins TRBV5-4 and TRBJ2-1; tentative D call: TRBD2 (6 bases). CDR1 and CDR2 from the germline V gene are SGHNT and YYREEE (reference sequence). Trimming removed 3 bases from V and 7 bases from J, with 14 bases in between. The CDR3 is 14 amino acids. CDR3 sequence (DNA): TGTGCCAGCAGCTCCGGGATAGCGGTGAATGAGCAGTTCTTC. It yields the protein CASSSGIAVNEQFF.

This chain joins TRBV3-1 (or the pseudogene TRBV3-2) and TRBJ2-3; D may be TRBD2 (5 bases). The CDR3 sequence is 16 residues long. Trimming shortened V by 4 bases and J by 2 bases, and 16 bases separated the two germline ends. Germline assignment: CDR1 LGHDT and CDR2 YNNKEL (reference sequence). CDR3 in amino acids: CASSPGELTYTDTQYF. The CDR3, as DNA: TGTGCCAGCAGCCCCGGGGAACTAACGTACACAGATACGCAGTATTTT.

This rearrangement joins TRBV7-2 to TRBJ1-2, with D possibly being TRBD1 (5 bases). Looked up from germline, CDR1 is SGHTA and CDR2 is FQGNSA. The V end was cut by 4 bases, the J end by 4 bases, with 16 bases between. The CDR3 length is 15 residues. CDR3 in amino acids: CASSSGRDGLYGYTF. As DNA, the CDR3 is TGTGCCAGCAGCTCAGGGCGGGACGGACTCTATGGCTACACCTTC.

The chain couples TRBV12-3 or TRBV12-4 to TRBJ2-3, with D perhaps matching TRBD1 (5 bases). Between the trimmed V and J ends, which lost 5 bases and 0 bases, there was a span of 6 bases. The length of the CDR3 is 13 residues. The CDR3 bases are TGTGCCAGCAGTAGACAGAGCACAGATACGCAGTATTTT. It encodes CASSRQSTDTQYF.

J is TRBJ2-7 and V is TRBV5-1; D is possibly TRBD1 (5 bases). CDR3 length: 12 residues. The V gene lost 7 bases and the J gene lost 4 bases, with 12 bases spanning the gap. Germline CDR1 is SGHRS and CDR2 is YFSETQ. The CDR3 is CASSQDVYEQYF. The CDR3 bases are TGCGCCAGCTCACAGGATGTATACGAGCAGTACTTC. Variable domain in full (rest from reference TRBV5-1 and TRBJ2-7): KAGVTQTPRYLIKTRGQQVTLSCSPISGHRSVSWYQQTPGQGLQFLFEYFSETQRNKGNFPGRFSGRQFSNSRSEMNVSTLELGDSALYLCASSQDVYEQYFGPGTRLTVT.

The chain joins TRBV5-6 to TRBJ2-3; 7 bases fit TRBD2. CDR1 and CDR2 from the germline V gene are SGHDT and YYEEEE. Trimming took 4 bases from V and 0 from J; bases not matched to a gene: 5. CDR3 length equals 15 residues. CDR3 protein: CASSLGGTSTDTQYF. DNA of the CDR3: TGTGCCAGCAGCCTCGGGGGGACCAGCACAGATACGCAGTATTTT.

The chain has TRBV20-1 and TRBJ2-4, with D perhaps matching TRBD1 (5 bases). There are 11 residues in the CDR3. CDR1 is DFQATT and CDR2 is SNEGSKA in the germline V gene (reference sequence). The germline V and J ends were trimmed by 4 bases and 9 bases, with 10 bases remaining between them. Here the CDR3 DNA reads TGCAGTGCTACGCAGGGTAGCATTCAGTACTTC. Translation: CSATQGSIQYF.

This clone has just one count. This chain uses TRBV6-5 with TRBJ1-2; 9 positions match TRBD1. This CDR3 has 15 amino acids. Germline CDR1 MNHEY, CDR2 SVGAGI. V gave up 6 bases and J gave up 4 bases; unmatched junction bases: 9. The CDR3 coding sequence is TGTGCCAGCAGCTCAGACAGGGGGATCCCCTATGGCTACACCTTC. Residues: CASSSDRGIPYGYTF.

The gene calls are TRBV6-6 and TRBJ1-1; D is undetermined. The CDR3 contains 11 residues. The germline V and J ends were trimmed by 11 bases and 4 bases, with 11 bases remaining between them. Looked up from germline, CDR1 is MNHNY and CDR2 is SVGAGI (reference sequence). The CDR3 loop is CAARWSTEAFF. The CDR3 DNA reads as TGTGCCGCCCGGTGGTCCACTGAAGCTTTCTTT.

The chain carries TRBV6-7 and TRBJ1-2; weak D call: TRBD1 (5 bases). TRBV6-7 is known as an ORF, though its function is uncertain. V was cut by 6 bases and J by 8 bases, with 22 bases left in between. The CDR3 is 15 amino acids. The CDR3 protein is CASRRMIGAEWGYTF. The CDR3, as DNA: TGTGCCAGCAGGCGGATGATTGGGGCGGAGTGGGGCTACACCTTC.

This chain links TRBV6-2 or TRBV6-3 with TRBJ2-2; possible D gene TRBD2, 5 bases. V was clipped by 4 bases and J by 9 bases, with 9 bases between them. From germline, CDR1 is MNHEY and CDR2 SVGEGT. There are 12 residues in the CDR3. DNA of the CDR3: TGTGCCAGCAGTTCCCCCGGGAGGGAGCTGTTTTTT. Translation: CASSSPGRELFF.

This clone was seen a single time. This chain links TRBV7-9 with TRBJ1-1; a weak D match, TRBD1 (5 bases). This CDR3 has 15 residues. Germline V gene sequence: CDR1 SEHNR, CDR2 FQNEAQ (reference sequence). V dropped 1 base and J dropped 5 bases, with 14 bases sitting between them. The CDR3 DNA reads as TGTGCCAGCAGCTTAGTAGGGCAGGGAAGGACTGAAGCTTTCTTT. Translated: CASSLVGQGRTEAFF.

In its sample, this clone was seen once. V is TRBV19 and J is TRBJ2-5; 9 bases match TRBD2. From germline, CDR1 is LNHDA and CDR2 SQIVND (reference sequence). V trimming: 5 bases; J trimming: 4 bases; junction bases outside the gene matches: 11. The length of the CDR3 is 16 residues. CDR3 in amino acids: CASSSLAGGRGETQYF. Written as DNA, the CDR3 is TGTGCCAGTAGTTCCCTTGCGGGGGGGAGGGGAGAGACCCAGTACTTC. Complete variable domain (other parts from reference TRBV19 and TRBJ2-5): DGGITQSPKYLFRKEGQNVTLSCEQNLNHDAMYWYRQDPGQGLRLIYYSQIVNDFQKGDIAEGYSVSREKKESFPLTVTSAQKNPTAFYLCASSSLAGGRGETQYFGPGTRLLVL.

Remarks on this clone: Mismatch with germline at one junction end may stem from a read error. This rearrangement joins TRBV18 to TRBJ2-1; no definite D call. CDR1 is KGHSH, CDR2 LQKENI, per germline. The CDR3 has 15 residues. The CDR3 coding sequence is TGTGCCAGCTCGCCACTTATTAGCTCCTACAATGAGCAGTTCTTC. Translated: CASSPLISSYNEQFF.

The rearrangement joins TRBV4-3 to TRBJ2-2; D possibly corresponds to TRBD1 (5 bases). The CDR3 spans 15 residues. Germline-derived CDR1 and CDR2 are LGHNA and YSLEER. Trimming stripped 5 bases from V and 4 bases from J, with 14 bases between. The DNA for the CDR3 is TGCGCCAGCAGCACACATCCAGGGATCACCGGGGAGCTGTTTTTT. It encodes CASSTHPGITGELFF.

The V gene is TRBV6-5, the J gene TRBJ1-2, with D perhaps matching TRBD1 (6 bases). CDR1 is MNHEY and CDR2 is SVGAGI in the germline V gene. This CDR3 is built from 14 residues. Trimming took off 6 bases at V and 8 bases at J, with 19 bases between the two ends. CDR3 protein: CASSPAGGARGYTF. Here the CDR3 DNA reads TGTGCCAGCAGCCCGGCGGGGGGCGCCCGGGGCTACACCTTC.

V gene TRBV4-1 combines with J gene TRBJ2-5; 10 nucleotides match TRBD2. CDR1 is MGHRA, CDR2 YSYEKL, per germline. The junction had 13 bases not matched to a gene; V was cut back by 3 bases and J by 9 bases. The CDR3 covers 16 residues. Here the CDR3 reads CASSHLAGAVRRPQYF. The CDR3, as DNA: TGCGCCAGCAGCCATCTAGCGGGGGCTGTCAGGAGACCCCAGTACTTC.

The genes are TRBV19 and TRBJ1-5; 9 positions agree with TRBD1. V shed 5 bases and J 3 bases; nucleotides not matched to a gene: 5. This CDR3 is built from 15 residues. The germline V gene has CDR1 LNHDA and CDR2 SQIVND (reference sequence). In nucleotides, the CDR3 is TGTGCCAGTAGTCCCGGGACAGGGCCCAATCAGCCCCAGCATTTT. This sequence encodes CASSPGTGPNQPQHF.